The 16 T cell receptor beta chains below all came from one sample that was sequenced in a study of T cell responses to AZD1222 COVID-19 vaccine. Repertoires were generated with immunoSEQ multiplex PCR, while TCRdb's copy carries only in-frame clones and drops some. The table lists some 150,000 clones, around nine tenths of them singletons. Specimen: peripheral blood, collected on day 0 of AZD1222 vaccination. Every receptor here comes from an adult in good health.

V and J are TRBV24-1 and TRBJ1-2; TRBD1 aligns across 7 bases. There are 14 residues in the CDR3. Germline lookup yields CDR1 KGHDR and CDR2 SFDVKD. V lost 3 bases and J lost 8; bases outside the gene matches: 8. CDR3 bases: TGTGCCACCAGTGATGCGGACAGGCCCCGGGGCTACACCTTC. Amino acid sequence: CATSDADRPRGYTF.

This chain links TRBV27 with TRBJ2-3; TRBD1 might be the D (5 bases). The CDR3 loop spans 14 amino acids. Germline-derived CDR1 and CDR2 are MNHEY and SMNVEV (reference sequence). V gave up 3 bases and J gave up 1 base, with 8 bases separating them. The CDR3, as DNA: TGTGCCAGCAGTTTCAGGGCACGCACAGATACGCAGTATTTT. Protein product: CASSFRARTDTQYF.

This chain links TRBV28 with TRBJ2-2; a weak D match, TRBD1 (5 bases). V was cut by 7 bases and J by 5 bases, with 20 bases left in between. The CDR3 consists of 16 residues. CDR1 and CDR2 (germline): MDHEN, SYDVKM. This CDR3 is CASTLGRAGFTGELFF. CDR3 coding DNA: TGTGCCAGCACCTTGGGCAGGGCTGGTTTTACCGGGGAGCTGTTTTTT. Based on the CDR3 plus reference TRBV28 and TRBJ2-2, the full variable domain is DVKVTQSSRYLVKRTGEKVFLECVQDMDHENMFWYRQDPGLGLRLIYFSYDVKMKEKGDIPEGYSVSREKKERFSLILESASTNQTSMYLCASTLGRAGFTGELFFGEGSRLTVL.

The chain links TRBV7-9 to TRBJ1-1; D may be TRBD1 (6 bases). The CDR3 runs to 15 residues. V was clipped by 5 bases and J by 5 bases, with 18 bases between them. Germline CDR1 is SEHNR and CDR2 is FQNEAQ (reference sequence). CDR3 nucleotide sequence: TGTGCCAGCAGCACCACCTCAGGGGTCGGGACTGAAGCTTTCTTT. This translates into CASSTTSGVGTEAFF.

V and J are TRBV7-7 and TRBJ1-1; 7 bases align to TRBD1. J gave up 4 bases and V 5 bases, and 4 bases lay outside the gene matches. The germline V gene has CDR1 SSHAT and CDR2 FNYEAQ (reference sequence). This CDR3 is built from 13 residues. CDR3 nucleotide sequence: TGTGCCAGCAGCCCTACAGGGGCCACTGAAGCTTTCTTT. This encodes CASSPTGATEAFF.

This chain uses TRBV6-5 with TRBJ2-1, with D possibly being TRBD1 (6 bases). In germline, CDR1 is MNHEY, CDR2 SVGAGI. Between the trimmed V and J ends, which lost 2 bases and 7 bases, there was a span of 12 bases. The CDR3 consists of 14 residues. This CDR3 reads CASSYGQSGNEQFF. As DNA, the CDR3 is TGTGCCAGCAGTTACGGACAGTCGGGGAATGAGCAGTTCTTC.

The chain couples TRBV6-2 or TRBV6-3 to TRBJ1-2; TRBD1 aligns across 7 bases. CDR1 is MNHEY, CDR2 SVGEGT, per germline. Trimming at V came to 5 bases and at J to 2 bases, leaving 11 bases not matched to a gene. The CDR3 extends over 16 amino acids. DNA of the CDR3: TGTGCCAGCAGTGCAGCGACAGGGAAATTCAACTATGGCTACACCTTC. Translated: CASSAATGKFNYGYTF.

The genes are TRBV25-1 and TRBJ1-4, with D unresolved. The CDR3 totals 14 residues. Trimming stripped 5 bases from V and 5 bases from J, with 12 bases between. The V gene's germline CDR1 is MGHDK and CDR2 SYGVNS. The DNA of the CDR3 is TGTGCCAGCAGTCCGGGCAGGCTGAATGAAAAACTGTTTTTT. It is translated as CASSPGRLNEKLFF.

The chain has TRBV7-6 and TRBJ2-3; a possible D gene is TRBD1 (5 bases). Germline V gene lookup returns CDR1 SGHVS and CDR2 FNYEAQ. The CDR3 runs to 16 residues. Trimming shortened V by 5 bases and J by 0 bases, and 15 bases separated the two germline ends. DNA for the CDR3: TGTGCCAGCAGCCCACAGGCAGCATCGAGCACAGATACGCAGTATTTT. Translating it yields CASSPQAASSTDTQYF.

This chain connects TRBV11-2 to TRBJ2-1; 10 positions agree with TRBD2. This CDR3 spans 15 amino acids. The V and J ends lost 5 bases and 9 bases, in that order; junction bases with no gene match: 10. The V gene's germline CDR1 is SGHAT and CDR2 FQNNGV. The CDR3 sequence is CASSQTASGSSEQFF. CDR3 nucleotides: TGTGCCAGCAGCCAAACGGCTAGCGGGAGTTCTGAGCAGTTCTTC.

This chain uses TRBV14 with TRBJ2-1; D remains ambiguous. The CDR3 extends over 13 amino acids. Germline lookup yields CDR1 SGHDN and CDR2 FVKESK. Trimming removed 0 bases at V and 6 bases at J, with 6 bases between. The CDR3 spells CASSQDRGNEQFF. DNA for the CDR3: TGTGCCAGCAGCCAAGATCGTGGCAATGAGCAGTTCTTC.

The chain combines TRBV7-3 with TRBJ2-2; tentatively, D is TRBD2 (5 bases). This CDR3 has 15 amino acids. V was cut by 5 bases and J by 1 base, with 11 bases left in between. Germline CDR1 is SGHTA and CDR2 is FQGTGA. Written as DNA, the CDR3 is TGTGCCAGCAGCGAAAGAGGGTGGAACACCGGGGAGCTGTTTTTT. Translation gives CASSERGWNTGELFF.

The chain carries TRBV27 and TRBJ2-4, with D possibly called TRBD1 or TRBD2 (6 bases each). The CDR3 is made up of 14 amino acids. V dropped 3 bases and J dropped 1 base, with 7 bases sitting between them. CDR1 is MNHEY and CDR2 is SMNVEV in the germline V gene (reference sequence). In DNA, the CDR3 is TGTGCCAGCAGTTTCGGGGGCGCCAAAAACATTCAGTACTTC. Its protein is CASSFGGAKNIQYF.

This CDR3 reads CASRGTGRYGQYF. The CDR3 nucleotides are TGTGCCAGCAGAGGTACAGGGCGTTATGGGCAGTACTTC. The V gene is TRBV28, the J gene TRBJ2-7; perhaps TRBD1 as D (6 bases). The CDR3 is made up of 13 amino acids. The germline V and J ends were trimmed by 6 bases and 9 bases, with 18 bases remaining between them. Germline lookup yields CDR1 MDHEN and CDR2 SYDVKM.

J is TRBJ2-1 and V is TRBV11-3, with D perhaps given as TRBD1 or TRBD2 (5 bases each). Looked up from germline, CDR1 is SGHNT and CDR2 is YENEEA. This CDR3 region has 14 residues. V was trimmed by 1 base and J by 9 bases, leaving 13 bases between them. The CDR3 nucleotides are TGTGCCAGCAGCTTAGGGGGGAGTCACGTTGAGCAGTTCTTC. This codes for CASSLGGSHVEQFF. Full variable domain (missing parts from reference TRBV11-3 and TRBJ2-1): EAGVVQSPRYKIIEKKQPVAFWCNPISGHNTLYWYLQNLGQGPELLIRYENEEAVDDSQLPKDRFSAERLKGVDSTLKIQPAELGDSAVYLCASSLGGSHVEQFFGPGTRLTVL.

The sample holds a few counts of this clone. V and J are TRBV30 and TRBJ2-1; D is possibly TRBD2 (6 bases). The CDR3 has 16 residues. V lost 0 bases and J lost 7, with 19 bases in between. Looked up from germline, CDR1 is GTSNPN and CDR2 is SVGIG (reference sequence). This chain's CDR3 is CAWSVPPPRGDNEQFF. The CDR3, as DNA: TGTGCCTGGAGTGTTCCTCCCCCGCGGGGAGATAATGAGCAGTTCTTC.